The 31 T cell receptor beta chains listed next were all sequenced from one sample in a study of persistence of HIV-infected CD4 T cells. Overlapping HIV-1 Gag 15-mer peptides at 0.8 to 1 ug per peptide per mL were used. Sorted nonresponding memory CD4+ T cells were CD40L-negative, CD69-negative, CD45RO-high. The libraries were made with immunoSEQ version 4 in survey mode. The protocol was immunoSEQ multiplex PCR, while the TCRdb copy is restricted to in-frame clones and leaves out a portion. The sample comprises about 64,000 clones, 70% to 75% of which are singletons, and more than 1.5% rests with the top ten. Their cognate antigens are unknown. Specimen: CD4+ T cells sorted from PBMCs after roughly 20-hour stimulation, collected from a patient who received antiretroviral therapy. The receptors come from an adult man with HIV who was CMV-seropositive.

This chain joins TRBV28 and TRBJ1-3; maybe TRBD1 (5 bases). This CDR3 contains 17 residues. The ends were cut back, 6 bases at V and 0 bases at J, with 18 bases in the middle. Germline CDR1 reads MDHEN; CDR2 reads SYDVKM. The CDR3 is CASRPGTAPLSGNTIYF. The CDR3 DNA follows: TGTGCCAGCAGACCCGGGACGGCTCCTCTCTCTGGAAACACCATATATTTT.

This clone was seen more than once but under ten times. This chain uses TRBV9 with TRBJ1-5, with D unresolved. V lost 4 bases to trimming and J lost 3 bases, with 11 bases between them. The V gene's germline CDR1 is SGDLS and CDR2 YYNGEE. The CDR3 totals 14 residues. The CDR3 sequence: CASSRNLVNQPQHF. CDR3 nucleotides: TGTGCCAGCAGCCGCAACCTTGTCAATCAGCCCCAGCATTTT. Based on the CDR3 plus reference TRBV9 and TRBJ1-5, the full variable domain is DSGVTQTPKHLITATGQRVTLRCSPRSGDLSVYWYQQSLDQGLQFLIQYYNGEERAKGNILERFSAQQFPDLHSELNLSSLELGDSALYFCASSRNLVNQPQHFGDGTRLSIL.

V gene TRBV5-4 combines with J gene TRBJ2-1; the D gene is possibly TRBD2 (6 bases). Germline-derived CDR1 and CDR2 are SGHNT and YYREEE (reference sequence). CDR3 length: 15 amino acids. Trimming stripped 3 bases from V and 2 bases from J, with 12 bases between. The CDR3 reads CASSSAGYTYNEQFF. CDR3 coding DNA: TGTGCCAGCAGCTCAGCGGGTTATACCTACAATGAGCAGTTCTTC. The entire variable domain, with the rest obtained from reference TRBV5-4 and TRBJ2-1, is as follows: ETGVTQSPTHLIKTRGQQVTLRCSSQSGHNTVSWYQQALGQGPQFIFQYYREEENGRGNFPPRFSGLQFPNYSSELNVNALELDDSALYLCASSSAGYTYNEQFFGPGTRLTVL.

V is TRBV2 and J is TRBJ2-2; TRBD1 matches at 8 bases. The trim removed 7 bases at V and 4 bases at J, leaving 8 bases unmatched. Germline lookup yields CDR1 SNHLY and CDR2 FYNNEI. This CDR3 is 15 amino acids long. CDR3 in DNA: TGTGCCAGCAAGGTGCAGGGGGCAGGCACCGGGGAGCTGTTTTTT. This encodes CASKVQGAGTGELFF. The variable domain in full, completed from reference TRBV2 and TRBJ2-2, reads EPEVTQTPSHQVTQMGQEVILRCVPISNHLYFYWYRQILGQKVEFLVSFYNNEISEKSEIFDDQFSVERPDGSNFTLKIRSTKLEDSAMYFCASKVQGAGTGELFFGEGSRLTVL.

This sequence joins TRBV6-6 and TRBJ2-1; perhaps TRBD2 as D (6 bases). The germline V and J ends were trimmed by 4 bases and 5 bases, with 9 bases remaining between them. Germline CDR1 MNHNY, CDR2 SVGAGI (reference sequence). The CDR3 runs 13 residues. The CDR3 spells CASSFREHNEQFF. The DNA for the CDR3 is TGTGCCAGCAGTTTTCGGGAGCACAATGAGCAGTTCTTC.

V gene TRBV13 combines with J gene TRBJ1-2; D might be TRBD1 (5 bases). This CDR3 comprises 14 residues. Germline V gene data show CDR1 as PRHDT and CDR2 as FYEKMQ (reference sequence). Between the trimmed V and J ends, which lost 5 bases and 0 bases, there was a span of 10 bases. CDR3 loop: CASSLSGANYGYTF. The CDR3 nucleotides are TGTGCCAGCAGCCTCTCGGGGGCTAACTATGGCTACACCTTC.

CDR3 nucleotides: TGTGCCAGTAGTATCAATGGGGAGAGCTCTGGAAACACCATATATTTT. This sequence encodes CASSINGESSGNTIYF. The V and J genes are TRBV19 and TRBJ1-3; no firm D call. The ends were cut back, 3 bases at V and 0 bases at J, with 12 bases in the middle. This CDR3 has 16 amino acids. CDR1 is LNHDA, CDR2 SQIVND, per germline (reference sequence).

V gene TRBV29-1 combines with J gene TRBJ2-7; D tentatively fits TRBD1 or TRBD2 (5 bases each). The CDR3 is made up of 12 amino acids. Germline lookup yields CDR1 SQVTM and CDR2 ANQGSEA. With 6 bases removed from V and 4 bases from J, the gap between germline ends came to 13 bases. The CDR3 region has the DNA TGCAGCGTCGGGGACGGAATTTACGAGCAGTACTTC. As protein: CSVGDGIYEQYF.

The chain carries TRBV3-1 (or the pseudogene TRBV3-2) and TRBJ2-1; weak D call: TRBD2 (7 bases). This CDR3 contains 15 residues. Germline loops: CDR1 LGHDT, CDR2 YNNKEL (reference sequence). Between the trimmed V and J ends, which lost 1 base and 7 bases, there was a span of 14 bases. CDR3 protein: CASSQAWEGGNEQFF. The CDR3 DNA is TGTGCCAGCAGCCAAGCCTGGGAGGGGGGAAATGAGCAGTTCTTC.

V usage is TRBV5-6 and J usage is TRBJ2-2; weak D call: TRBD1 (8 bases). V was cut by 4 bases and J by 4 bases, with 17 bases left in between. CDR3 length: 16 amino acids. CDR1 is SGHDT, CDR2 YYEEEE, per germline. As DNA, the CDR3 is TGTGCCAGCAGCCTGGGGGGGCAGGGGGCCACCGGGGAGCTGTTTTTT. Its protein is CASSLGGQGATGELFF.

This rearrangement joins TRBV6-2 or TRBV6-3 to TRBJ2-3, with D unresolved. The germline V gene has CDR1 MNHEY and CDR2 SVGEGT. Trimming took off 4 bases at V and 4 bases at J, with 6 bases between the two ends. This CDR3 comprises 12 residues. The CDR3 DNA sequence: TGTGCCAGCAGTTCAGGAGCAGATACGCAGTATTTT. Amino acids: CASSSGADTQYF.

CDR3 nucleotide sequence: TGTGCCAGTAGTATGAAGGGACAGGGGGCTTCCAAAAACATTCAGTACTTC. It translates to CASSMKGQGASKNIQYF. This chain links TRBV19 with TRBJ2-4, with 12 bases identical to TRBD1. Trimming at V came to 3 bases and at J to 2 bases, leaving 5 bases not matched to a gene. Germline V lookup: CDR1 LNHDA, CDR2 SQIVND (reference sequence). CDR3 length: 17 amino acids.

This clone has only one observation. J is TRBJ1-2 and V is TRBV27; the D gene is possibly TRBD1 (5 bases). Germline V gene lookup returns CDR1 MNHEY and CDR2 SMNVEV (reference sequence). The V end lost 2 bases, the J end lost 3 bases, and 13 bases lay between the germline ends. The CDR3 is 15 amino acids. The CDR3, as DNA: TGTGCCAGCAGTTTACAACAAACGGGACACTATGGCTACACCTTC. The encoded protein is CASSLQQTGHYGYTF.

CDR3 protein: CSARDPLLHF. The CDR3 nucleotides are TGCAGTGCTAGAGACCCCCTTCTCCACTTT. The chain recombines TRBV20-1 with TRBJ1-6, with D unclear. Germline values: CDR1 DFQATT, CDR2 SNEGSKA (reference sequence). Trimming removed 0 bases at V and 16 bases at J, with 7 bases between. This CDR3 is built from 10 residues.

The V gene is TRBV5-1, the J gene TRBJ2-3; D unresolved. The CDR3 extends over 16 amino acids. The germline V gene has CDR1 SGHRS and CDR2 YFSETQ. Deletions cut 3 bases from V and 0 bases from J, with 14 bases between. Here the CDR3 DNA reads TGCGCCAGCAGCTCCCCAGTGGGATCTAGCACAGATACGCAGTATTTT. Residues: CASSSPVGSSTDTQYF.

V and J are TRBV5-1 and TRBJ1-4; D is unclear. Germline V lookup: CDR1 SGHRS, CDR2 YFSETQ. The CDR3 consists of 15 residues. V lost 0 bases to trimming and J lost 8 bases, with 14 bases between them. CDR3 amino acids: CASSLGRAETEKLFF. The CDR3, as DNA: TGCGCCAGCAGCTTGGGGCGGGCCGAAACCGAAAAACTGTTTTTT.

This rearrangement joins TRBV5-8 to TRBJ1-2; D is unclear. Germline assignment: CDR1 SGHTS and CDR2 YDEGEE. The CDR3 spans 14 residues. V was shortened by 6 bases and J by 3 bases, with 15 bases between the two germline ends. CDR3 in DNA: TGTGCCAGCAATCCGCTGGGGAGCGACTATGGCTACACCTTC. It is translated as CASNPLGSDYGYTF.

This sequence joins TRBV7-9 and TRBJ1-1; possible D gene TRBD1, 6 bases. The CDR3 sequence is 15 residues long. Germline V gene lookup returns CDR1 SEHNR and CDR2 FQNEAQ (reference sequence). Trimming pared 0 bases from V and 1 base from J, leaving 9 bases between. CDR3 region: CASSLAQGRNTEAFF. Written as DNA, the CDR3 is TGTGCCAGCAGCTTAGCCCAGGGGAGGAACACTGAAGCTTTCTTT. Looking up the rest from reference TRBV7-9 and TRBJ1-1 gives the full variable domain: DTGVSQNPRHKITKRGQNVTFRCDPISEHNRLYWYRQTLGQGPEFLTYFQNEAQLEKSRLLSDRFSAERPKGSFSTLEIQRTEQGDSAMYLCASSLAQGRNTEAFFGQGTRLTVV.

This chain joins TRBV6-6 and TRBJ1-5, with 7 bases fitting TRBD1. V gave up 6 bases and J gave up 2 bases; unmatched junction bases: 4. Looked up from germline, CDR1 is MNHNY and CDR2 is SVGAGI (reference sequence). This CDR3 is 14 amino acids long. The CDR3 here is CASRDTGGNQPQHF. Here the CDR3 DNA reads TGTGCCAGCAGGGATACAGGGGGCAATCAGCCCCAGCATTTT.

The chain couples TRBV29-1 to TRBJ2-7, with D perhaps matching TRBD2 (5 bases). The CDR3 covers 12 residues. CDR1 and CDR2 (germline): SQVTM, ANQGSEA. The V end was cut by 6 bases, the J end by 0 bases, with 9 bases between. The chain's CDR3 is CSVLRDSYEQYF. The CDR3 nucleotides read TGCAGCGTCTTACGGGACTCCTACGAGCAGTACTTC.

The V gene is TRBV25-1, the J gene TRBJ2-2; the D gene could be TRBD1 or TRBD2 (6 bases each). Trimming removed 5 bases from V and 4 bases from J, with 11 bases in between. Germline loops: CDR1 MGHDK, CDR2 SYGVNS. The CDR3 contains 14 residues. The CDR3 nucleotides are TGTGCCAGCAGTACGGGGGCGGCCACCGGGGAGCTGTTTTTT. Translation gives CASSTGAATGELFF.

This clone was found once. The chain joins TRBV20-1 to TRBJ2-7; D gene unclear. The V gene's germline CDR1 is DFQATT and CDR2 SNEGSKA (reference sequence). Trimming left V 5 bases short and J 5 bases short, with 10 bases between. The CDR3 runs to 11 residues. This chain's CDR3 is CSAGLGNEQYF. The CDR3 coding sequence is TGCAGTGCTGGTCTAGGGAACGAGCAGTACTTC.

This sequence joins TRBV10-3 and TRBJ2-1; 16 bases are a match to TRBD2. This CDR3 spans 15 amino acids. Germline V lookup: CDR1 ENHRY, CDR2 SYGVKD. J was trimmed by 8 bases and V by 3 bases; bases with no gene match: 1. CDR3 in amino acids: CAISDGTSGGDEQFF. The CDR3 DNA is TGTGCCATCAGTGACGGGACTAGCGGGGGGGATGAGCAGTTCTTC.

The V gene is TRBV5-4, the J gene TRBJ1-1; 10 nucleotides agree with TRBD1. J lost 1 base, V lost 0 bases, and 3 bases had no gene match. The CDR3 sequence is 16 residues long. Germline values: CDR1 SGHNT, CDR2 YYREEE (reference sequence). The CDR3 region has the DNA TGTGCCAGCAGCTTGGGACAGGGGGCTCGGAACACTGAAGCTTTCTTT. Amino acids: CASSLGQGARNTEAFF.

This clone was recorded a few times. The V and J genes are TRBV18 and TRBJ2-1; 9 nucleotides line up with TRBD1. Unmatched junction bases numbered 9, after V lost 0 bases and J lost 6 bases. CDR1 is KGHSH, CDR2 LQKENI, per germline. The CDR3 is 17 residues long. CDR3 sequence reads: CASSPPVVGTGFNEQFF. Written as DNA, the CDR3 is TGTGCCAGCTCACCACCGGTGGTGGGGACAGGGTTCAATGAGCAGTTCTTC.

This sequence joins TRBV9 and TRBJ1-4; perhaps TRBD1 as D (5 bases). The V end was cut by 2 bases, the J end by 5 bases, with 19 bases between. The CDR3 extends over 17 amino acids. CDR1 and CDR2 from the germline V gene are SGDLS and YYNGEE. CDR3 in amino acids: CASSVNRDRGLNEKLFF. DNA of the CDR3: TGTGCCAGCAGCGTTAACCGGGACCGGGGCCTCAATGAAAAACTGTTTTTT.

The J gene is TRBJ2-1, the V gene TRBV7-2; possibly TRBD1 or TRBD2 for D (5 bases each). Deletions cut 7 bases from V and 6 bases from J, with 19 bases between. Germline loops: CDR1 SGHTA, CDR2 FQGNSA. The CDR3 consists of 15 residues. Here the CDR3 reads CASIPGGGEGNEQFF. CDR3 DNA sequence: TGTGCCAGCATCCCTGGGGGTGGGGAAGGCAATGAGCAGTTCTTC.

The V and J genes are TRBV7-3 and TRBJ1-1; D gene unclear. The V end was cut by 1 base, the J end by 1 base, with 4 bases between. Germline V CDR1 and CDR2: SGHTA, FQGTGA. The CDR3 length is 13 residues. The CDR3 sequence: CASSLMENTEAFF. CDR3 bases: TGTGCCAGCAGCTTAATGGAGAACACTGAAGCTTTCTTT.

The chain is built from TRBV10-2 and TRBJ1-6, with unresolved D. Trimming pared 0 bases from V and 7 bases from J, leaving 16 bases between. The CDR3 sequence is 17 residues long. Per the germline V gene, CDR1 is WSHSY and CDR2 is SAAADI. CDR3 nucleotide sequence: TGCGCCAGCAGTGAGTCTTTGGGAAAAGGTGGGAATTCACCCCTCCACTTT. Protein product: CASSESLGKGGNSPLHF.

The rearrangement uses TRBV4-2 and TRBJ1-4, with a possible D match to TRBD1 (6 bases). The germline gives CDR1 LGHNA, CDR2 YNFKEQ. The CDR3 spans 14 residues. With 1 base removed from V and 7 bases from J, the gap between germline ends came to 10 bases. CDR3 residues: CASSQGEGGEKLFF. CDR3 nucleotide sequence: TGTGCCAGCAGCCAAGGTGAAGGGGGTGAAAAACTGTTTTTT.

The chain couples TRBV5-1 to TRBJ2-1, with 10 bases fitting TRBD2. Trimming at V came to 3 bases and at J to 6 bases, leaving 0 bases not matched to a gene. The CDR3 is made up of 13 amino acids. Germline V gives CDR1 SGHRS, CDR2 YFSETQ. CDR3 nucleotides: TGCGCCAGCAGCTGGACTAGCGGCAATGAGCAGTTCTTC. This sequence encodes CASSWTSGNEQFF.